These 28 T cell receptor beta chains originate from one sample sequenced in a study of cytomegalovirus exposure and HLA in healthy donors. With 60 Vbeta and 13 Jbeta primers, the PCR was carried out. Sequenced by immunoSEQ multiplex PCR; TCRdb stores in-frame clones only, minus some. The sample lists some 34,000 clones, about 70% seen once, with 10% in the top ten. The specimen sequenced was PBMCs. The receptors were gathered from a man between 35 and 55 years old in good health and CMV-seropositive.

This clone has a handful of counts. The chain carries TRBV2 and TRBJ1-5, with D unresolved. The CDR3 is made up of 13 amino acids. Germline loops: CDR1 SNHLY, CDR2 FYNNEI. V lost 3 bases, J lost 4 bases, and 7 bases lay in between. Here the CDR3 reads CASSDLLNQPQHF. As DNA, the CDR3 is TGTGCCAGCAGTGACCTGTTAAATCAGCCCCAGCATTTT.

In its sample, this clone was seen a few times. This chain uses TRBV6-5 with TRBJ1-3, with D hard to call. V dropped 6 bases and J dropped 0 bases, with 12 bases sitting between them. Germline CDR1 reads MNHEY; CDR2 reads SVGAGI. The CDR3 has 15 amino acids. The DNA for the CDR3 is TGTGCCAGCAGGGAAAGGACTACCTCTGGAAACACCATATATTTT. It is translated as CASRERTTSGNTIYF.

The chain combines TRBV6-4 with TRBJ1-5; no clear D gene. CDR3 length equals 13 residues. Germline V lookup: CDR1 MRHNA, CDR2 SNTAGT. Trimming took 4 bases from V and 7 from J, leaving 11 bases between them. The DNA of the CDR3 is TGTGCCAGCAGTGGGGAGAATGGCCAGCCCCAGCATTTT. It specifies CASSGENGQPQHF.

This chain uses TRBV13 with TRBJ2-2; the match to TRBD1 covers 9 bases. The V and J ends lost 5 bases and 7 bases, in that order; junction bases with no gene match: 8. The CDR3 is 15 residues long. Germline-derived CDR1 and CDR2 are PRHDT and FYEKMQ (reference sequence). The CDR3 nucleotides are TGTGCCAGCAGCCTGGGACAGGGACGTGGCGGGGAGCTGTTTTTT. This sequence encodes CASSLGQGRGGELFF.

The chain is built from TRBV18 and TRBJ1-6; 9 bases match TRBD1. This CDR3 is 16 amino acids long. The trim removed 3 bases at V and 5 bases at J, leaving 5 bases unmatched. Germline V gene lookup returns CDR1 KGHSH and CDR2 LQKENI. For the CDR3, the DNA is TGTGCCAGCTCACCGGGACAGGGCGGCAATAATTCACCCCTCCACTTT. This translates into CASSPGQGGNNSPLHF.

The CDR3 here is CASSIDKNIQYF. The CDR3 nucleotides read TGTGCCAGCTCAATAGACAAAAACATTCAGTACTTC. V and J are TRBV18 and TRBJ2-4, with D uncertain. The CDR3 length is 12 residues. Looked up from germline, CDR1 is KGHSH and CDR2 is LQKENI. The V end was cut by 5 bases, the J end by 3 bases, with 5 bases between.

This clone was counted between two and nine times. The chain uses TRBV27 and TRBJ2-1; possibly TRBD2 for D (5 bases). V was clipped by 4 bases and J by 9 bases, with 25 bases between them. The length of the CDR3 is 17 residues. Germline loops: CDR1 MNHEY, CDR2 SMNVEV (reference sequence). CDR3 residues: CASSSQKRTPRTSEQFF. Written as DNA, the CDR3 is TGTGCCAGCAGTTCCCAAAAAAGGACTCCTAGAACCAGTGAGCAGTTCTTC.

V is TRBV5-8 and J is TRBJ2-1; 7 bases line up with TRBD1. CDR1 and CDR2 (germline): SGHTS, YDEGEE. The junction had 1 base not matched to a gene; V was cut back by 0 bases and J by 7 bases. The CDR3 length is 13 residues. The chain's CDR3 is CASSLDRGNEQFF. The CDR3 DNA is TGTGCCAGCAGCTTGGACAGGGGTAATGAGCAGTTCTTC.

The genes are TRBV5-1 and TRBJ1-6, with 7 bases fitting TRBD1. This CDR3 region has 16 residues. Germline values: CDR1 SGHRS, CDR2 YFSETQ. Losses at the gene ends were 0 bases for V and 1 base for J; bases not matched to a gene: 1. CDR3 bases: TGCGCCAGCAGCTTGGGACAGGGTTCCTATAATTCACCCCTCCACTTT. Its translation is CASSLGQGSYNSPLHF.

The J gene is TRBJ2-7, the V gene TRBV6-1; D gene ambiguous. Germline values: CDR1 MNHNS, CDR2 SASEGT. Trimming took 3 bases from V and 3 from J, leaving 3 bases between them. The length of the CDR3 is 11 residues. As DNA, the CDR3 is TGTGCCAGCAGTGACTTCTACGAGCAGTACTTC. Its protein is CASSDFYEQYF.

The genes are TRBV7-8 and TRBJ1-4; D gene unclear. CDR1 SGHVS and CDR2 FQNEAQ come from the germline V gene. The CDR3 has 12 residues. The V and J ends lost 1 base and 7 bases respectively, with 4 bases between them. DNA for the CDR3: TGTGCCAGCAGCTTAGTAATTGAAAAACTGTTTTTT. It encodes CASSLVIEKLFF.

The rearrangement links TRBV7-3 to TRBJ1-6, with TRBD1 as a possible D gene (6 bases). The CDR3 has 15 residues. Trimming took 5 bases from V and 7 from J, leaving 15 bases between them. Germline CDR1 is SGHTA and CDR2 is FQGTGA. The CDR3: CASSQGARGNSPLHF. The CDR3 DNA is TGTGCCAGCAGCCAAGGTGCCAGGGGAAATTCACCCCTCCACTTT.

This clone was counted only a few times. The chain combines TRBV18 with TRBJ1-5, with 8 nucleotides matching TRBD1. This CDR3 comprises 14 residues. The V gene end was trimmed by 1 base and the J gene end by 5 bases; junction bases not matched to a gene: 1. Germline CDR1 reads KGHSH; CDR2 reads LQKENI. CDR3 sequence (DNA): TGTGCCAGCTCACCACGACAGGGGCATCAGCCCCAGCATTTT. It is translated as CASSPRQGHQPQHF.

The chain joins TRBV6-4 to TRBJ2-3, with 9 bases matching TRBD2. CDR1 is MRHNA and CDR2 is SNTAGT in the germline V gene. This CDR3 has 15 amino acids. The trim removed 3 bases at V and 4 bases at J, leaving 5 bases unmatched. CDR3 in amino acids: CASSDKSGGSDTQYF. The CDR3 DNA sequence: TGTGCCAGCAGTGATAAAAGCGGGGGGTCAGATACGCAGTATTTT.

The CDR3 loop is CASSLNRGNEKLFF. CDR3 coding DNA: TGTGCCAGCAGTTTAAACAGGGGGAATGAAAAACTGTTTTTT. The genes are TRBV27 and TRBJ1-4; TRBD1 matches 8 bases. The CDR3 totals 14 residues. V was clipped by 2 bases and J by 5 bases; unmatched bases: 1. CDR1 and CDR2 (germline): MNHEY, SMNVEV (reference sequence).

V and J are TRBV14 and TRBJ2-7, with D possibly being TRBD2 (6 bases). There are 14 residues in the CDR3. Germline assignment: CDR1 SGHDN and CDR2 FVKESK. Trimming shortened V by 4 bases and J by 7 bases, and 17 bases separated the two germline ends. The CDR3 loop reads CASSRPPSDTEQYF. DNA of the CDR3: TGTGCCAGCAGCCGACCTCCTAGCGACACGGAGCAGTACTTC.

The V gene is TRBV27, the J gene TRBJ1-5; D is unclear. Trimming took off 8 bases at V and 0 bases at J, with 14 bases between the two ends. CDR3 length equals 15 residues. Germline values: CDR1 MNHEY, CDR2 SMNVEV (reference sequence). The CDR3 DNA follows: TGTGCCAGCGGGAGGGAGGCCGGTAGCAATCAGCCCCAGCATTTT. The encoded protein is CASGREAGSNQPQHF.

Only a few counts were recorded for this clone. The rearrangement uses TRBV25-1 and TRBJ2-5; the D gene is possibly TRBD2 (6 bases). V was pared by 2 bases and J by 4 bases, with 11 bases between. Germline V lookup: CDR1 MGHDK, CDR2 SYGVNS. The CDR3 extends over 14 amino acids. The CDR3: CASSEPRGGETQYF. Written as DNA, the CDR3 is TGTGCCAGCAGTGAACCACGGGGAGGAGAGACCCAGTACTTC.

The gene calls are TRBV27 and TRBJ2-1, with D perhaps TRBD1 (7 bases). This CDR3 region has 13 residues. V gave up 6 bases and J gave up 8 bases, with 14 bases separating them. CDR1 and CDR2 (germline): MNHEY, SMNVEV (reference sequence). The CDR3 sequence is CASRQTGRHEQFF. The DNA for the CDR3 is TGTGCCAGCAGACAGACAGGGAGGCATGAGCAGTTCTTC.

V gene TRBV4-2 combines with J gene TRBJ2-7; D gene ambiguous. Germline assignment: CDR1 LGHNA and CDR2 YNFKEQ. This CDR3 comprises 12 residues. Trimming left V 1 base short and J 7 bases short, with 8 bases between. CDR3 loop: CASSQGTGEQYF. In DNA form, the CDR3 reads TGTGCCAGCAGCCAAGGTACCGGGGAGCAGTACTTC.

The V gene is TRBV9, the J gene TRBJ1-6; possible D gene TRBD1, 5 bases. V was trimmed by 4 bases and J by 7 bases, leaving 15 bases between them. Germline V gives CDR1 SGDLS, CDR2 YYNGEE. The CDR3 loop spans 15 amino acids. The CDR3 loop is CASSTRRGRNSPLHF. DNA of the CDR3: TGTGCCAGCAGCACTAGGAGGGGAAGGAATTCACCCCTCCACTTT. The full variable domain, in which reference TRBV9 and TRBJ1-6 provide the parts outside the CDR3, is DSGVTQTPKHLITATGQRVTLRCSPRSGDLSVYWYQQSLDQGLQFLIQYYNGEERAKGNILERFSAQQFPDLHSELNLSSLELGDSALYFCASSTRRGRNSPLHFGNGTRLTVT.

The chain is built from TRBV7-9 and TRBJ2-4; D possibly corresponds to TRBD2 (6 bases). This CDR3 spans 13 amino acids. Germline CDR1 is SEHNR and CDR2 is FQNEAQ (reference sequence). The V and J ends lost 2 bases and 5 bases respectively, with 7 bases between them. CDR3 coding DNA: TGTGCCAGCAGCTTATGGGGGGAAAACATTCAGTACTTC. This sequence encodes CASSLWGENIQYF.

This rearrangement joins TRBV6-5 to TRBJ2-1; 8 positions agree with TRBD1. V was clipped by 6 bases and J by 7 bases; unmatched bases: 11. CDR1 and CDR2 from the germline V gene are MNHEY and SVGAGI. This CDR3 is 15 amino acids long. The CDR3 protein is CASSYLGTGGNEQFF. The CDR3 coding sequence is TGTGCCAGCAGCTATCTCGGGACAGGTGGGAATGAGCAGTTCTTC.

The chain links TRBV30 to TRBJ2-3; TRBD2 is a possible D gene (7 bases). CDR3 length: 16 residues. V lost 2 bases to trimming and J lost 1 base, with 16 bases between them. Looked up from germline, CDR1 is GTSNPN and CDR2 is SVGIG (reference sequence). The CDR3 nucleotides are TGTGCCTGGAGTTCGGGGGCTCGGGGGGGCACAGATACGCAGTATTTT. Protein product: CAWSSGARGGTDTQYF.

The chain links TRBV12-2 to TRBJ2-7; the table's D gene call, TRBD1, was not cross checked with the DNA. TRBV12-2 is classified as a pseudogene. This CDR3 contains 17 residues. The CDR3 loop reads CASRLVCGQGAAYEQYF. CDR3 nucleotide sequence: TGTGCAAGTCGCTTGGTATGTGGTCAAGGGGCGGCCTACGAGCAGTACTTC.

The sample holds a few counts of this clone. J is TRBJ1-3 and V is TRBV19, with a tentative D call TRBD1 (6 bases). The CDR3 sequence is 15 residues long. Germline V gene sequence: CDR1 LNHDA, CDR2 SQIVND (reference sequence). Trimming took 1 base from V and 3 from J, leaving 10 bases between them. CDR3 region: CASSIAYRDGNTIYF. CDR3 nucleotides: TGTGCCAGTAGTATAGCCTACAGGGATGGAAACACCATATATTTT.

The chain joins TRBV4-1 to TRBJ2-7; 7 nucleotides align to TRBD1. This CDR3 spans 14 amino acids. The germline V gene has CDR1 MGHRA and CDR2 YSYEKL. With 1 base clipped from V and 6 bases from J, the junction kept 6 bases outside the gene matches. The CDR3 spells CASSQGPGGSEQYF. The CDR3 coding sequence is TGCGCCAGCAGCCAAGGTCCAGGGGGAAGCGAGCAGTACTTC.

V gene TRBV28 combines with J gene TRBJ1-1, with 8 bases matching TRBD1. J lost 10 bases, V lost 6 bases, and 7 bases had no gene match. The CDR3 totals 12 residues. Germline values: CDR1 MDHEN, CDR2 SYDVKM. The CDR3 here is CASRVAQGGAFF. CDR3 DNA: TGTGCCAGCAGGGTAGCACAGGGGGGAGCTTTCTTT.